This T cell receptor (beta chain) originates from a study of T cells after yellow fever vaccination. Study-wide results and caveats: In FACS-sorted repertoires, abundant clonotypes from the bulk population could appear as contaminants.

Notes on this clonotype: Its antigen is undetermined.

MiXCR, applied by TCRdb to the 5' RACE reads, yields one record per CDR3 protein. The table lists some 500,000 distinct CDR3 sequences, around an eighth of them singletons. CDR1 is SGHRS and CDR2 is YFSETQ in the germline V gene. The V and J ends lost 6 bases and 2 bases respectively, with 7 bases between them. The CDR3 sequence is 12 residues long. The rearrangement joins TRBV5-1 to TRBJ2-3; D gene uncertain. The sequence derives from a man aged 30-40 years who received the YFV17D yellow fever vaccine. Source: PBMCs, taken on the day of the yellow fever booster vaccination. CDR3 amino acids: CASTEDTDTQYF. CDR3 nucleotide sequence: TGCGCCAGCACAGAGGACACAGATACGCAGTATTTT. Filled out from reference TRBV5-1 and TRBJ2-3, the complete variable domain reads KAGVTQTPRYLIKTRGQQVTLSCSPISGHRSVSWYQQTPGQGLQFLFEYFSETQRNKGNFPGRFSGRQFSNSRSEMNVSTLELGDSALYLCASTEDTDTQYFGPGTRLTVL.